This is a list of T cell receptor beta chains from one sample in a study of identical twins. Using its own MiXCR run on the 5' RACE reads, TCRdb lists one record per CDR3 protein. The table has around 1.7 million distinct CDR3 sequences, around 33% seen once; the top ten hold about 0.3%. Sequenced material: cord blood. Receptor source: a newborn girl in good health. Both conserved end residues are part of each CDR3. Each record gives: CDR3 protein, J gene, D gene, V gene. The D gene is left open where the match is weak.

CASSFASLAGEDEQFF,TRBJ2-1,TRBD2,TRBV27
CASSLDATKDGYPAKNIQYF,.,.,TRBV7-9
CASSRLAYYEQYF,TRBJ2-7,.,TRBV6-1
CASSQGQGLRNGQYF,.,TRBD1,TRBV3-1
CASGTSGDVYEQYF,TRBJ2-7,TRBD2,TRBV7-2
CASSTGTSTYEQYF,.,.,TRBV28
CAASDLLPRSSYNEQFF,TRBJ2-1,.,TRBV24-1
CASSAFSGGNSNQPQHF,TRBJ1-5,TRBD1,TRBV13
CASMTGSGGAFF,TRBJ1-1,TRBD1,TRBV2
CASSRALVYGYTF,TRBJ1-2,.,TRBV14
CAISESQTSGYNEQFF,TRBJ2-1,TRBD2,TRBV10-3
CASSPSTPFSYNEQFF,TRBJ2-1,.,TRBV7-9
CASSYIVASGGNEQFF,TRBJ2-1,TRBD2,TRBV6-6
CSAPLAGGPREQFF,TRBJ2-1,TRBD2,TRBV20-1
CASSSTGSPYGYTF,TRBJ1-2,.,TRBV21-1
CASSYSDNTEAFF,TRBJ1-1,.,TRBV6-6
CASSFSRIKNSNQPQHF,TRBJ1-5,.,TRBV28
CASSPGPLGPSTDTQYF,TRBJ2-3,.,TRBV5-4
CSARDSGSQETQYF,TRBJ2-5,.,TRBV20-1
CASSPGQQPNYGYTF,TRBJ1-2,.,TRBV18
CAGGGYEQYF,TRBJ2-7,TRBD2,TRBV6-1
CASSKGVGAPCTDTQYF,TRBJ2-3,.,TRBV21-1
CSAHPGLAFNTQYF,TRBJ2-3,TRBD2,TRBV20-1
CASSPPIGEKLFF,TRBJ1-4,.,TRBV28
CASSVRTSGGLFF,TRBJ2-2,.,TRBV5-1
CASSERQGEDGYTF,TRBJ1-2,TRBD1,TRBV2
CAIMAYNEQFF,TRBJ2-1,.,TRBV10-3
CASSLRSEGDKQYF,TRBJ2-7,.,TRBV11-3
CASSPQGTLHNEQFF,TRBJ2-1,.,TRBV18
CASSLYRGDDEQYF,.,TRBD1,TRBV6-5
CASSVSNTQYF,TRBJ2-3,.,TRBV9
CASSPRQGSNIQYF,TRBJ2-4,TRBD1,TRBV7-9
CASSGGLLSYEQYF,TRBJ2-7,TRBD2,TRBV6-1
CSARRASDITDTQYF,TRBJ2-3,.,TRBV20-1
CASSQESVLQSSYEQYF,.,.,TRBV3-1
CASRGGTGSYEQYF,TRBJ2-7,TRBD1,TRBV19
CASRTPAKNIQYF,TRBJ2-4,.,TRBV12-3/TRBV12-4